Listed here is a single T cell receptor (beta chain). The antigen is undetermined. The data belong to a study of cytomegalovirus exposure and HLA in healthy donors. General study results and limits: According to reports, the classifier identified cytomegalovirus status with high specificity and sensitivity.

Both 60 Vbeta primers and 13 Jbeta primers went into the PCR. Produced via immunoSEQ multiplex PCR; TCRdb's table is partial and in-frame only. The sample lists about 97,000 clones, more than 80% occurring once. Per the germline V gene, CDR1 is MGHRA and CDR2 is YSYEKL. CDR3 length: 14 residues. V was pared by 4 bases and J by 5 bases, with 4 bases of the junction left unmatched. Sequencing was done on a sample of PBMCs. The TCR comes from a man under 40 in good health and CMV-seronegative. V usage is TRBV4-1 and J usage is TRBJ1-1; TRBD1 matches at 10 bases. In DNA, the CDR3 is TGCGCCAGCAGCCGAGGGACAGGGGTTACTGAAGCTTTCTTT. It encodes CASSRGTGVTEAFF.